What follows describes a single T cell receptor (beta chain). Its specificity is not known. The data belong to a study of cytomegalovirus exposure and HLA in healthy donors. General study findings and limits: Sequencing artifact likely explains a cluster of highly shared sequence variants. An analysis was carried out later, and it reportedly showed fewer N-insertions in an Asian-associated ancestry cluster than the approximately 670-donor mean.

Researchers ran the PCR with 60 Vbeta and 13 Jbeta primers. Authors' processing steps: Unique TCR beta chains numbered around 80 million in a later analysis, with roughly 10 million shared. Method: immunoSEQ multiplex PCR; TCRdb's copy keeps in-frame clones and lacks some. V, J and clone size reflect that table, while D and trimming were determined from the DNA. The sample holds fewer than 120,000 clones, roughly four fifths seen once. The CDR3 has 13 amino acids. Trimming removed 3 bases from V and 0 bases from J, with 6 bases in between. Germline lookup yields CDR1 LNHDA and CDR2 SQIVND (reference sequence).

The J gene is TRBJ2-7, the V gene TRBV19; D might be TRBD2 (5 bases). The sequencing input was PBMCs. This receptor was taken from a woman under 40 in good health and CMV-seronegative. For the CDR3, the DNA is TGTGCCAGTAGTATGGAGGTCTCCTACGAGCAGTACTTC. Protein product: CASSMEVSYEQYF.